This T cell receptor (beta chain) was profiled in a study of cytomegalovirus exposure and HLA in healthy donors. Study-level information: A previous analysis identified 100 million or so unique TCR beta sequences derived from roughly 190 million T cells. Study conclusions and caveats: Solely CMV serostatus was available to characterize immune exposure. While the bulk of TCR sequences proved rare, some public TCRs turned up in many donors.

Primers: 60 Vbeta forward and 13 Jbeta reverse. Clones were read by immunoSEQ multiplex PCR, and TCRdb kept only the in-frame ones, dropping some. The data contain about 160,000 clones, around 60% of them singletons. A note on this clone: Its antigen is not known.

This CDR3 contains 14 residues. The V gene lost 0 bases and the J gene lost 4 bases, with 7 bases spanning the gap. Germline-derived CDR1 and CDR2 are MGHRA and YSYEKL. The V and J genes are TRBV4-1 and TRBJ1-5; D gene unclear. This TCR derives from a woman in her sixties or seventies in good health and CMV-seropositive. Sequenced sample: PBMCs. The CDR3 nucleotides read TGCGCCAGCAGCCAAGAGGCCGGGAATCAGCCCCAGCATTTT. This codes for CASSQEAGNQPQHF.